This T cell receptor beta chain was identified during a study of shared clonotypes between healthy human individuals. The length of the CDR3 is 12 residues. CDR1 GTSNPN and CDR2 SVGIG come from the germline V gene (reference sequence). The V gene lost 0 bases and the J gene lost 8 bases, with 8 bases spanning the gap. Assay execution took place at the deep level. Assay used: immunoSEQ multiplex PCR; TCRdb lists only in-frame clones, some missing. The top ten hold about an eighth of the sample, which has roughly 450,000 clones, roughly 78% seen once. Turning to this clone: Antigen unknown.

Broader study findings: Collection of samples was limited to blood; tissue repertoires likely differ.

Sequencing was performed on PBMCs. The receptor was isolated from a middle-aged woman in good health. Some clones in this sample may be carry-over from other donors' samples. The V and J genes are TRBV30 and TRBJ2-1; D ambiguous. CDR3 nucleotide sequence: TGTGCCTGGAGTGTAGGTTGGGATGAGCAGTTCTTC. Translation: CAWSVGWDEQFF.